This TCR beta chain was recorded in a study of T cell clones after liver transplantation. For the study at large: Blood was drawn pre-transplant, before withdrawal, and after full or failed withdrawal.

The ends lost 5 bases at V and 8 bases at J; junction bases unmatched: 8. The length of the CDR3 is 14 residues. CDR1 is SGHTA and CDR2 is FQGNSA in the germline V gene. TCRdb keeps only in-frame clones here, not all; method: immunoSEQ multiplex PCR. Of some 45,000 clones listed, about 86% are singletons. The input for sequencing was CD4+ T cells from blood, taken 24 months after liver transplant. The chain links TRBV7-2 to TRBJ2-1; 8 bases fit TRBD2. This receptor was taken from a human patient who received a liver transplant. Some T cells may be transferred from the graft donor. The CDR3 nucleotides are TGTGCCAGCAGCAAAGAGCGGGAGTTCGATGAGCAGTTCTTC. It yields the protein CASSKEREFDEQFF.